These 15 T cell receptor beta chains were all obtained from the same sample, sequenced in a study of patients with pleural tuberculosis. TCRdb fed the reads into MiXCR, producing one record per CDR3 protein. Of 25,000 to 30,000 distinct CDR3 sequences listed, 18% are singletons. The sequencing input was peripheral blood. These receptors were taken from a human donor with pleural tuberculosis.

This clonotype was seen repeatedly, ten times or more. This chain joins TRBV10-3 and TRBJ1-1; 8 bases are a match to TRBD1. This CDR3 is 13 amino acids long. With 4 bases clipped from V and 4 bases from J, the junction kept 2 bases outside the gene matches. CDR1 and CDR2 from the germline V gene are ENHRY and SYGVKD. CDR3 bases: TGTGCCATCAGTGGGGACAGGCCCACTGAAGCTTTCTTT. Amino acids: CAISGDRPTEAFF.

Judged by abundance, this clonotype is medium-sized. The J gene is TRBJ2-2, the V gene TRBV27; D gene uncertain. The CDR3 is 15 residues long. Trimming pared 3 bases from V and 4 bases from J, leaving 12 bases between. The V gene's germline CDR1 is MNHEY and CDR2 SMNVEV (reference sequence). The CDR3 region is CASSFDAYATGELFF. In nucleotides, the CDR3 is TGTGCCAGCAGTTTCGACGCCTATGCCACCGGGGAGCTGTTTTTT.

On this clonotype: Without the conserved terminal phenylalanine or tryptophan, this CDR3 likely stems from a read error. The rearrangement links TRBV20-1 to TRBJ2-1, with TRBD1 matching 7 bases. Germline assignment: CDR1 DFQATT and CDR2 SNEGSKA (reference sequence). Germline trimming cut 6 bases from V and 7 bases from J; bases unmatched to any gene: 12. This CDR3 spans 14 amino acids. As DNA, the CDR3 is TGCAGTGCGGCCGACAGGGTTAAGAGGAATGAGCAGTTCGTC. This translates into CSAADRVKRNEQFV.

Many counts were recorded for this clonotype. The rearrangement uses TRBV12-3 or TRBV12-4 and TRBJ1-5; perhaps TRBD1 as D (5 bases). The V and J ends lost 6 bases and 15 bases respectively, with 24 bases between them. The CDR3 spans 14 residues. This chain's CDR3 is CASRSSTGTSHWHF. Written as DNA, the CDR3 is TGTGCCAGCAGAAGCAGTACCGGGACTTCCCACTGGCATTTT.

This clonotype was seen many times. This rearrangement joins TRBV7-9 to TRBJ1-5, with D possibly TRBD1 on 5 matching bases. There are 15 residues in the CDR3. Germline loops: CDR1 SEHNR, CDR2 FQNEAQ (reference sequence). V was cut by 1 base and J by 6 bases, with 13 bases left in between. CDR3 DNA sequence: TGTGCCAGCAGCTTAGAGGCGGGACCTCCTCAGCCCCAGCATTTT. Translated: CASSLEAGPPQPQHF.

This clonotype is judged medium-sized (0.01 to 0.1%). The chain uses TRBV6-1 and TRBJ1-5; D uncertain. CDR1 is MNHNS and CDR2 is SASEGT in the germline V gene. Trimming cost V 4 bases and J 2 bases, with 12 bases left between them. The CDR3 spans 15 residues. The chain's CDR3 is CASSAPGLGNQPQHF. DNA of the CDR3: TGTGCCAGCAGTGCGCCCGGGTTGGGCAATCAGCCCCAGCATTTT.

The CDR3 sequence: CSADGWTGFYGYTF. Here the CDR3 DNA reads TGCAGTGCTGATGGTTGGACAGGGTTCTATGGCTACACCTTC. The chain combines TRBV20-1 with TRBJ1-2; 8 bases agree with TRBD1. V shed 5 bases and J 4 bases; nucleotides not matched to a gene: 9. The CDR3 length is 14 residues. CDR1 and CDR2 from the germline V gene are DFQATT and SNEGSKA (reference sequence).

A note on this clonotype: A read error may account for a junction end that differs from germline. The chain uses TRBV9 and TRBJ1-1, with D uncertain. This CDR3 has 13 residues. CDR1 SGDLS and CDR2 YYNGEE come from the germline V gene. CDR3 residues: CARSERENTEALF. CDR3 nucleotide sequence: TGTGCCCGCAGCGAGAGGGAGAACACTGAAGCTCTCTTT.

This clonotype was seen at least ten times. The rearrangement links TRBV2 to TRBJ2-5; D call uncertain. Trimming took 8 bases from V and 4 from J, leaving 11 bases between them. In germline, CDR1 is SNHLY, CDR2 FYNNEI. CDR3 length equals 12 residues. This chain's CDR3 is CASGSSVETQYF. The CDR3 coding sequence is TGTGCCAGCGGATCATCCGTAGAGACCCAGTACTTC.

By share, this clonotype counts as medium-sized. In DNA form, the CDR3 reads TGCAGTGCTAGAGTGAGGGACAGGGGCACAGATACGCAGTATTTT. Translating it yields CSARVRDRGTDTQYF. The chain is built from TRBV20-1 and TRBJ2-3; TRBD1 agrees at 9 bases. This CDR3 spans 15 amino acids. The germline V gene has CDR1 DFQATT and CDR2 SNEGSKA (reference sequence). Trimming cost V 1 base and J 1 base; bases outside gene matches: 3.

By share, this clonotype counts as medium-sized. The chain combines TRBV28 with TRBJ1-1; TRBD1 matches 8 bases. This CDR3 has 14 residues. V trimming: 1 base; J trimming: 11 bases; junction bases outside the gene matches: 9. Germline CDR1 reads MDHEN; CDR2 reads SYDVKM. The CDR3 sequence: CASSLYGTGNLAFF. For the CDR3, the DNA is TGTGCCAGCAGTTTATACGGGACAGGAAATTTGGCTTTCTTT.

This clonotype was found many times. The V gene is TRBV5-1, the J gene TRBJ1-1; D gene ambiguous. CDR1 and CDR2 (germline): SGHRS, YFSETQ. The CDR3 length is 13 residues. The V and J ends lost 0 bases and 0 bases respectively, with 3 bases between them. CDR3 residues: CASSLVLNTEAFF. For the CDR3, the DNA is TGCGCCAGCAGCTTGGTTCTGAACACTGAAGCTTTCTTT.

Comments on this clonotype: A read error may be the cause here, since a much bigger clone is one base away. CDR3 region: CTSSPLTSGGAFATDTQYF. The DNA of the CDR3 is TGCACCAGCAGCCCCTTGACTAGCGGGGGGGCTTTCGCCACAGATACGCAGTATTTT. The V gene is TRBV4-1, the J gene TRBJ2-3; 14 bases map to TRBD2. The CDR3 extends over 19 amino acids. Germline CDR1 reads MGHRA; CDR2 reads YSYEKL.

This clonotype was counted many times. The genes are TRBV12-3 or TRBV12-4 and TRBJ2-6, with TRBD1 matching 8 bases. V trimming: 7 bases; J trimming: 0 bases; junction bases outside the gene matches: 11. There are 18 residues in the CDR3. CDR3 DNA sequence: TGTGCCAGCATTACGTACGGGACAGGTTCCTCTGGGGCCAACGTCCTGACTTTC. Translating it yields CASITYGTGSSGANVLTF.

There are a few counts of this clonotype. The rearrangement joins TRBV5-1 to TRBJ2-7; no clear D. CDR1 is SGHRS and CDR2 is YFSETQ in the germline V gene. With 4 bases removed from V and 3 bases from J, the gap between germline ends came to 17 bases. This CDR3 comprises 15 residues. CDR3 nucleotide sequence: TGCGCCAGCAGCCCCTACATGGACGGTTACTACGAGCAGTACTTC. Translation: CASSPYMDGYYEQYF.